The 7 T cell receptor beta chains given below trace back to one sample, sequenced in a study of blood T cell repertoires in COVID-19. Profiled with immunoSEQ multiplex PCR; TCRdb holds only in-frame clones, not every one. There are some 370,000 clones in the sample; around 92% occur only once, and approximately 1.2% lies in the top ten. The sample taken for sequencing was peripheral blood. Source of these receptors: a man aged 35 to 55 with acute or convalescent COVID-19.

This chain links TRBV19 with TRBJ2-4, with 8 bases matching TRBD1. The CDR3 consists of 14 residues. The germline CDR1 and CDR2 sequences are LNHDA and SQIVND (reference sequence). Trimming removed 9 bases from V and 7 bases from J; junction bases left unmatched: 11. The CDR3 loop reads CASAPRDRMNIQYF. The CDR3 coding sequence is TGTGCCAGCGCGCCAAGGGACAGGATGAACATTCAGTACTTC.

The rearrangement uses TRBV6-5 and TRBJ1-1; the D gene is possibly TRBD1 (5 bases). Germline loops: CDR1 MNHEY, CDR2 SVGAGI. The CDR3 length is 14 residues. Trimming cost V 2 bases and J 3 bases, with 10 bases left between them. CDR3 sequence: CASSYKAGDTEAFF. The DNA of the CDR3 is TGTGCCAGCAGTTACAAGGCGGGGGACACTGAAGCTTTCTTT.

The gene calls are TRBV3-1 (or the pseudogene TRBV3-2) and TRBJ2-2, with D maybe TRBD2 (5 bases). CDR1 is LGHDT and CDR2 is YNNKEL in the germline V gene (reference sequence). The V and J ends lost 1 base and 5 bases respectively, with 14 bases between them. This CDR3 spans 16 amino acids. CDR3 sequence (DNA): TGTGCCAGCAGCCAAGTCACGGGGTCTGGGACCGGGGAGCTGTTTTTT. It yields the protein CASSQVTGSGTGELFF.

On this clone itself: This same CDR3 is encoded by further DNA sequences in the sample. V gene TRBV29-1 combines with J gene TRBJ2-7, with D possibly being TRBD1 (6 bases). The CDR3 is made up of 11 amino acids. V lost 5 bases and J lost 3, with 8 bases in between. Germline-derived CDR1 and CDR2 are SQVTM and ANQGSEA. This chain's CDR3 is CSVLQGYEQYF. In nucleotides, the CDR3 is TGCAGCGTTTTACAGGGCTACGAGCAGTACTTC.

V is TRBV15 and J is TRBJ1-1; D remains ambiguous. The CDR3 spans 15 residues. V shed 0 bases and J shed 5 bases, with 13 bases lying between them. CDR1 is LNHNV, CDR2 YYDKDF, per germline (reference sequence). Here the CDR3 DNA reads TGTGCCACCAGCAGAGATCCTTCGATACGGACTGAAGCTTTCTTT. This encodes CATSRDPSIRTEAFF. The full variable domain, with the rest looked up from reference TRBV15 and TRBJ1-1, is DAMVIQNPRYQVTQFGKPVTLSCSQTLNHNVMYWYQQKSSQAPKLLFHYYDKDFNNEADTPDNFQSRRPNTSFCFLDIRSPGLGDTAMYLCATSRDPSIRTEAFFGQGTRLTVV.

J is TRBJ1-1 and V is TRBV7-2; a weak D match, TRBD1 (6 bases). The CDR3 has 14 residues. V was shortened by 4 bases and J by 0 bases, with 9 bases between the two germline ends. CDR1 and CDR2 (germline): SGHTA, FQGNSA. As DNA, the CDR3 is TGTGCCAGCAGCTCCGAGGGGGTGAACACTGAAGCTTTCTTT. Its protein is CASSSEGVNTEAFF.

This clone was counted only a few times. The V gene is TRBV28, the J gene TRBJ2-2; 7 nucleotides agree with TRBD2. The CDR3 length is 13 residues. Germline V gene lookup returns CDR1 MDHEN and CDR2 SYDVKM. V dropped 11 bases and J dropped 3; count of bases not matched to a gene: 6. The chain's CDR3 is CACGDYHTGELFF. CDR3 coding DNA: TGTGCCTGCGGGGACTACCACACCGGGGAGCTGTTTTTT.